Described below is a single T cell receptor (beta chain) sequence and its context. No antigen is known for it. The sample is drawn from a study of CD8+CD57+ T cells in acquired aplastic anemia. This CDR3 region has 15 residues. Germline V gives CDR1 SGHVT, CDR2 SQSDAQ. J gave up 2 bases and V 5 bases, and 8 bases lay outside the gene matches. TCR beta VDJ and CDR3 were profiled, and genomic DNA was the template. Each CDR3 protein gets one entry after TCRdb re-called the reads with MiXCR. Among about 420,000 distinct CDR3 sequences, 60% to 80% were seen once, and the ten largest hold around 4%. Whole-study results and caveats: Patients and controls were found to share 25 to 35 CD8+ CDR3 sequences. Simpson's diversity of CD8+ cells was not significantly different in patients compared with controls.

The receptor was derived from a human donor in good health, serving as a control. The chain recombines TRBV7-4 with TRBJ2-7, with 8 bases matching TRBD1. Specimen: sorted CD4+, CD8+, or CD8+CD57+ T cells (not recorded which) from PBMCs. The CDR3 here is CASSPGQGRPYEQYF. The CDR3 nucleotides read TGTGCCAGCAGCCCCGGACAGGGAAGGCCCTACGAGCAGTACTTC. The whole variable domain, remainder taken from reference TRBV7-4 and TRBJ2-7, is GAGVSQSPRYKVAKRGRDVALRCDSISGHVTLYWYRQTLGQGSEVLTYSQSDAQRDKSGRPSGRFSAERPERSVSTLKIQRTEQGDSAVYLCASSPGQGRPYEQYFGPGTRLTVT.